These 9 T cell receptor beta chains were sequenced from one sample in a study of blood T cell repertoires in COVID-19. The table came from immunoSEQ multiplex PCR; TCRdb's copy has only in-frame clones and leaves some out. The sample yields under 200,000 clones, 70% to 90% seen once. Sequenced: peripheral blood. Receptor source: a man aged 60 to 75 with active or convalescent COVID-19.

The chain links TRBV25-1 to TRBJ1-2; D is undetermined. V gave up 1 base and J gave up 7 bases, with 16 bases separating them. The CDR3 consists of 15 residues. From germline, CDR1 is MGHDK and CDR2 SYGVNS. CDR3 sequence: CASSELGPTTGGYTF. The CDR3 DNA reads TGTGCCAGCAGTGAATTAGGTCCGACGACGGGTGGCTACACCTTC.

This rearrangement joins TRBV7-9 to TRBJ2-7, with 11 positions matching TRBD2. V was pared by 11 bases and J by 3 bases, with 9 bases of the junction left unmatched. The CDR3 covers 14 residues. Per the germline V gene, CDR1 is SEHNR and CDR2 is FQNEAQ (reference sequence). CDR3 in DNA: TGTGCCGCAGCCCCTAGCGGGGGGTTCTACGAGCAGTACTTC. Its translation: CAAAPSGGFYEQYF. Supplemented by reference TRBV7-9 and TRBJ2-7, the full variable domain reads DTGVSQNPRHKITKRGQNVTFRCDPISEHNRLYWYRQTLGQGPEFLTYFQNEAQLEKSRLLSDRFSAERPKGSFSTLEIQRTEQGDSAMYLCAAAPSGGFYEQYFGPGTRLTVT.

CDR3 in amino acids: CASSQDPQGGSTYGYTF. The DNA for the CDR3 is TGTGCCAGCAGCCAAGATCCACAGGGGGGCTCCACGTATGGCTACACCTTC. The gene calls are TRBV4-2 and TRBJ1-2, with TRBD1 identical over 8 bases. The CDR3 is 17 residues long. Germline V gives CDR1 LGHNA, CDR2 YNFKEQ. The J segment lost 5 bases and the V segment lost 0 bases, leaving 11 bases of the junction unmatched.

The V gene is TRBV19, the J gene TRBJ1-3; D uncertain. This CDR3 comprises 16 residues. CDR1 is LNHDA, CDR2 SQIVND, per germline (reference sequence). V lost 5 bases and J 0 bases, leaving 14 bases between the germline ends. Here the CDR3 reads CASSPTVWSSGNTIYF. Written as DNA, the CDR3 is TGTGCCAGTAGTCCCACGGTCTGGAGCTCTGGAAACACCATATATTTT. The full variable domain, rest sourced from reference TRBV19 and TRBJ1-3, is DGGITQSPKYLFRKEGQNVTLSCEQNLNHDAMYWYRQDPGQGLRLIYYSQIVNDFQKGDIAEGYSVSREKKESFPLTVTSAQKNPTAFYLCASSPTVWSSGNTIYFGEGSWLTVV.

This clone came up a few times. V gene TRBV2 combines with J gene TRBJ2-7, with a possible D match to TRBD1 (6 bases). V shed 6 bases and J shed 1 base, with 10 bases lying between them. Germline V gene data show CDR1 as SNHLY and CDR2 as FYNNEI. This CDR3 has 13 residues. The CDR3 region is CASSPGTSYEQYF. The CDR3 nucleotides read TGTGCCAGCAGCCCCGGGACATCCTACGAGCAGTACTTC.

This chain uses TRBV19 with TRBJ1-5, with D possibly TRBD1 on 6 matching bases. V was cut by 6 bases and J by 7 bases, with 13 bases left in between. Germline assignment: CDR1 LNHDA and CDR2 SQIVND (reference sequence). The CDR3 runs to 13 residues. The DNA of the CDR3 is TGTGCCAGTAGAAATAGGGGGAAACAGCCCCAGCATTTT. It codes for CASRNRGKQPQHF.

The J gene is TRBJ1-1, the V gene TRBV11-2, with D hard to call. There are 15 residues in the CDR3. Germline V CDR1 and CDR2: SGHAT, FQNNGV. Trimming left V 6 bases short and J 0 bases short, with 14 bases between. CDR3 region: CASSPKGALNTEAFF. The CDR3 DNA is TGTGCCAGCAGTCCCAAGGGAGCCCTGAACACTGAAGCTTTCTTT.

The V call is TRBV19, the J call TRBJ1-5; 9 positions match TRBD1. CDR3 length: 18 residues. The germline V gene has CDR1 LNHDA and CDR2 SQIVND (reference sequence). V dropped 5 bases and J dropped 3; count of bases not matched to a gene: 14. The CDR3 loop reads CASSGRDRVVNDNQPQHF. The CDR3 nucleotides read TGTGCCAGTAGTGGCCGGGACAGGGTTGTGAATGACAATCAGCCCCAGCATTTT.

The chain joins TRBV18 to TRBJ1-6; no firm D call. Germline assignment: CDR1 KGHSH and CDR2 LQKENI. V dropped 2 bases and J dropped 7 bases, with 6 bases sitting between them. The CDR3 sequence is 13 residues long. This chain's CDR3 is CASSPNSNSPLHF. The DNA for the CDR3 is TGTGCCAGCTCACCAAACAGCAATTCACCCCTCCACTTT.